What follows is one TCR beta chain and its context. It lacks a known antigen. Base-call qualities are not available, and no considerably larger clone is one nucleotide away. This entry belongs to a study of blood T cell repertoires in COVID-19 (dated by TCRdb to the early 2020s). Regarding the research as a whole: Samples covering the acute and convalescent phases of COVID-19 were provided by collaborators in the United States, Italy and Spain. The repertoires were made available in a free public database intended to serve as a resource for research on the immune response to SARS-CoV-2. The samples were drawn from two sources: the first 160 participants of the ongoing ImmuneRACE study, and over 950 subjects contributed by 6 global collaborators. Subjects who had been exposed to COVID-19, were actively infected with it, or had recovered from it provided the deeply sampled blood TCRbeta repertoires that made up the dataset. Sample metadata almost always included a de-identified subject ID, COVID-19 status, age in years and sex. The prospective study material was composed of cDNA or gDNA derived from T cells, B-cell-depleted T cells, or PBMCs. Where available, HLA class I and class II types were obtained from metadata supplied by the sample provider rather than from assay-based typing. What the research found in general, with its limitations: The amount of clinical and demographic metadata varied by source and participant and was provided uncurated.

Enrolling through a virtual design, the prospective study's participants ranged in age from roughly 18 to 90 years and lived across about two dozen United States geographic areas. Cohort assignment in the prospective study relied on participant-reported clinical history from a screening survey and a study questionnaire. Recovered participants in ImmuneRACE Cohort 3 were defined as having two consecutive negative NP/OP PCR tests, clearance from a healthcare professional, or resolution of symptoms. Mobile phlebotomists in the prospective study collected whole blood, serum and a nasopharyngeal or oropharyngeal swab from every participant. Prospective study participants could optionally give additional blood draws and questionnaires over a roughly 2-month period. Before DNA extraction, prospective study blood samples were shipped either frozen or at room temperature. Between the V and J ends, shortened by 1 base and 8 bases respectively, the junction contains 17 bases. The germline V gene sets CDR1 to SGDLS and CDR2 to YYNGEE. From its cysteine to its phenylalanine, the CDR3 spans 15 amino acids. Only the CDR3 portion is preserved as DNA: 45 bases, with reading frame beginning at the first base.

The immunoSEQ Assay, a bias-controlled multiplex PCR, was used to amplify TCRbeta CDR3 regions from genomic DNA. The authors' pipeline ran thus. The number of nucleated cells in each sample was estimated by amplification of reference gene primers within the assay. To quantify the absolute abundance of each unique TCRbeta CDR3 rearrangement, sequence reads were collapsed and filtered. For each sample, productive Simpson clonality was calculated as the square root of Simpson's diversity index over productive rearrangements. TCRdb retrieved this table from immuneACCESS and kept in-frame rearrangements only. Not all clones are present; in checked studies, unresolved V genes account for under half, and no reason is known for the remainder. V and J calls and clone size follow that table, whereas D and trimming were derived from the DNA. The sample table shows around 450,000 clones, and 87% are seen once. Around 0.64% of the sample comes from the top ten.

Sequencing input: PBMCs or T cells enriched from blood (not recorded which). The TCR was taken from a woman under 30 who had recovered from COVID-19. The chain employs TRBV9 and TRBJ2-3, and possibly TRBD1, on 6 matching bases. The bases are TGTGCCAGCAGCGTAACAGATTGGGGGCAAGGTACGCAGTATTTT. Its translation is CASSVTDWGQGTQYF. The CDR3 plus the reference TRBV9 and TRBJ2-3 genes for the other parts give the full variable domain: DSGVTQTPKHLITATGQRVTLRCSPRSGDLSVYWYQQSLDQGLQFLIQYYNGEERAKGNILERFSAQQFPDLHSELNLSSLELGDSALYFCASSVTDWGQGTQYFGPGTRLTVL.